This T cell receptor (beta chain) derives from a study of tumor and adjacent non-tumor tissue in lung cancer. RNA was extracted from bulk tissue without any cell sorting. Inclusive of both ends, the CDR3 amounts to 13 amino acids. CDR1 SQVTM and CDR2 ANQGSEA come from the germline V gene. The library came from three nested PCR rounds adapted from ARM-PCR protocols. A single record per CDR3 protein comes from TCRdb applying MiXCR to the multiplex PCR reads. The table records approximately 90,000 distinct CDR3 sequences, 65% to 75% of them present only once. As concerns this clonotype: A much bigger clone sits one base away, suggesting this may be a read error. The final CDR3 position lacks the conserved phenylalanine or tryptophan, pointing to a likely read error. No DNA is shown, since the ends of the CDR3 on it are uncertain; the CDR3 is the one TCRdb lists.

The receptor comes from a man between 60 and 75 years old with non-small cell lung cancer. Sequencing was carried out using lung tumor tissue. The V gene is TRBV29-1, the J gene TRBJ2-7; the table gives TRBD1 as D, unverified against the DNA. The CDR3 spells CSVALRGGTGVYL.